This T cell receptor (beta chain) was recovered during a study of memory CD8 T cells in hepatitis C reinfection. The wider study: After reinfection, a couple of primary-infection resolvers became chronically infected. Reinfection meant HCV RNA positivity after two negatives ≥60 days apart.

Study-wide points: Conclusions on public clonotypes and secondary clearance were not definitive with four or five donors.

A word on this clone: The antigen is unknown.

The germline V gene encodes CDR1 SGHTA and CDR2 FQGTGA. Trimming cost V 2 bases and J 5 bases; bases outside gene matches: 0. The CDR3 consists of 14 residues. Assay used: immunoSEQ multiplex PCR; TCRdb lists only in-frame clones, some missing. The data show about 46,000 clones, with 89% seen just once and around 0.78% held by the top ten. Regarding time point: late/post reinfection, 12 to 24 weeks after detection. The sorted cells went straight to TCR sequencing with no prior in vitro expansion. At all three reinfection time points, viable CD3+ CD8+ CD45RO- cells from a couple of donors served as controls.

The TCR was taken from a man between 18 and 35 years old with hepatitis C virus infection. This sequence joins TRBV7-3 and TRBJ2-7; 13 bases agree with TRBD2. Sample: naive CD8+ T cells sorted from blood. In DNA form, the CDR3 reads TGTGCCAGCAGCTTAGGGACTAGCGGGGACGAGCAGTACTTC. Protein product: CASSLGTSGDEQYF.